Given below is one TCR beta chain in context. The method was immunoSEQ multiplex PCR; TCRdb's version includes in-frame clones alone and lacks a portion of them. Counted here are tens of thousands of clones, around 80% occurring once; the ten biggest clones make up 25% to 35%. V gave up 6 bases and J gave up 0 bases, with 11 bases separating them. There are 14 residues in the CDR3. Germline-derived CDR1 and CDR2 are SNHLY and FYNNEI. The data derive from a study of blood T cell repertoires in COVID-19. This clonotype was obtained from a woman older than 75 with acute or convalescent COVID-19. The V gene is TRBV2, the J gene TRBJ1-2; maybe TRBD1 (6 bases). Specimen: peripheral blood. DNA for the CDR3: TGTGCCAGCAGGCTGACAGGAGCTAACTATGGCTACACCTTC. As protein: CASRLTGANYGYTF. The full variable domain, completed using reference TRBV2 and TRBJ1-2, is EPEVTQTPSHQVTQMGQEVILRCVPISNHLYFYWYRQILGQKVEFLVSFYNNEISEKSEIFDDQFSVERPDGSNFTLKIRSTKLEDSAMYFCASRLTGANYGYTFGSGTRLTVV.